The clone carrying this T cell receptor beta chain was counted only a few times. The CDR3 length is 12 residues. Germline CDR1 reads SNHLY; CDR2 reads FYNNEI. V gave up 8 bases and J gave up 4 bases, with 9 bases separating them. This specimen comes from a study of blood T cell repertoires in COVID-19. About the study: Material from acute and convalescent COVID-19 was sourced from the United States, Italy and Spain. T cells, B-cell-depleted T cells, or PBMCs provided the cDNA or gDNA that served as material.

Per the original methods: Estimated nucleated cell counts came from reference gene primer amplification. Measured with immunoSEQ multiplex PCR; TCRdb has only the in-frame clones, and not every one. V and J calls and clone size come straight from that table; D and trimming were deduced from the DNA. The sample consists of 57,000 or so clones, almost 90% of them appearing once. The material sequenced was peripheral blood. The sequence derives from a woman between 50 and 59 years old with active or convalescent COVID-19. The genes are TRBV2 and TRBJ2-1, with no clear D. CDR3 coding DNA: TGTGCCAGCTTCGACTCGTACAATGAGCAGTTCTTC. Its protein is CASFDSYNEQFF.